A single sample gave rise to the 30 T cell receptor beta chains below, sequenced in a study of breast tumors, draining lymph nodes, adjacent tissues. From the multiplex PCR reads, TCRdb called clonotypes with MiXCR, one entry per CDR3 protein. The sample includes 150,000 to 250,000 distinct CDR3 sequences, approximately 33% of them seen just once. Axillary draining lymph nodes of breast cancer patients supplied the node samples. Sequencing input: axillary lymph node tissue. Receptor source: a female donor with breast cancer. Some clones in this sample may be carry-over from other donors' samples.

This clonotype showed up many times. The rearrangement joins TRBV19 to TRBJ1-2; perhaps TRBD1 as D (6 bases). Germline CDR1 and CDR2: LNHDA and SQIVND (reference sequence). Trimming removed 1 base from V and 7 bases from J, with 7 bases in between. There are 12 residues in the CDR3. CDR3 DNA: TGTGCCAGTAGTATAGGGGACACTGGCTACACCTTC. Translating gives CASSIGDTGYTF.

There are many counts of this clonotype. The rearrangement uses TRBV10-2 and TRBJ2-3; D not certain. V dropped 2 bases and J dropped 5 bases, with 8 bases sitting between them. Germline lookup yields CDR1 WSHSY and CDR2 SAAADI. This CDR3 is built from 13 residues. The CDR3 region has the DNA TGCGCCAGCAGTGAGGCCGCGAAAGATACGCAGTATTTT. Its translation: CASSEAAKDTQYF.

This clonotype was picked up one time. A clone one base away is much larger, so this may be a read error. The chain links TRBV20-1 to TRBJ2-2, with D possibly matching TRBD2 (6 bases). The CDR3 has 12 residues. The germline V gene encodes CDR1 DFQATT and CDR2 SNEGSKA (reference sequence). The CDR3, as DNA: TGCAGTGCCCGGACCCCAGACGGGGGGCTGTTTTTT. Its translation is CSARTPDGGLFF.

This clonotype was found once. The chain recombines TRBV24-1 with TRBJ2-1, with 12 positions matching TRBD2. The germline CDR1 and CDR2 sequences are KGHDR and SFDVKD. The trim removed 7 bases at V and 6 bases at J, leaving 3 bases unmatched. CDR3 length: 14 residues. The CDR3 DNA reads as TGTGCCACCAGGACTAGCGGGGGTCTCAATGAGCAGTTCTTC. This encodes CATRTSGGLNEQFF.

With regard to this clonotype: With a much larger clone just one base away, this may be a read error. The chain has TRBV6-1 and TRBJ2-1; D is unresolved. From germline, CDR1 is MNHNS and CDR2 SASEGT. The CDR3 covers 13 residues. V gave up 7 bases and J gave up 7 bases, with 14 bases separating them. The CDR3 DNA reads TGTGCCAGCATTATAGAGGCGGAGAATGAGCAGTTCTTC. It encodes CASIIEAENEQFF.

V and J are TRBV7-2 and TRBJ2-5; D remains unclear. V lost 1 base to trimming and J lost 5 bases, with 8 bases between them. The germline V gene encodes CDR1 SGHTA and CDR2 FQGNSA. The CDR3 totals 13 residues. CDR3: CASSLGRMETQYF. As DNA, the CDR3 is TGTGCCAGCAGCTTAGGGAGAATGGAGACCCAGTACTTC.

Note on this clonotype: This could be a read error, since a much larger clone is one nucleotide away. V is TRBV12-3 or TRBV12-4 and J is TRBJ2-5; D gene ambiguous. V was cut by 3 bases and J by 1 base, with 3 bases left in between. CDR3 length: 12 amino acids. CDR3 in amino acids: CASSFSQETQYF. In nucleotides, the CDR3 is TGTGCCAGCAGTTTCAGCCAAGAGACCCAGTACTTC.

The CDR3 bases are TGTGCCAGCAGCGTACAAACCAACTATGGCTACACCTTC. Translation gives CASSVQTNYGYTF. The gene calls are TRBV7-9 and TRBJ1-2, with D unclear. The germline V and J ends were trimmed by 5 bases and 2 bases, with 9 bases remaining between them. CDR3 size: 13 residues. Germline assignment: CDR1 SEHNR and CDR2 FQNEAQ (reference sequence).

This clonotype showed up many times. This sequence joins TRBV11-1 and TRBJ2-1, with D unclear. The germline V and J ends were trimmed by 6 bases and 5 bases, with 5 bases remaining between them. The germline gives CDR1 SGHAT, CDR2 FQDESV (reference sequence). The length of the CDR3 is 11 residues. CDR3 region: CASRHNNEQFF. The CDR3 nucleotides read TGTGCCAGCAGACATAACAATGAGCAGTTCTTC.

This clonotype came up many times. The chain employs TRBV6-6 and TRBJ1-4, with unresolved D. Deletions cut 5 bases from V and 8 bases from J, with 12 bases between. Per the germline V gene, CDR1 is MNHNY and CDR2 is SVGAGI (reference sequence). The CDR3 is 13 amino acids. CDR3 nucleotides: TGTGCCAGCAGTCTTGACCTAGGGGAAAAACTGTTTTTT. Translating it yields CASSLDLGEKLFF.

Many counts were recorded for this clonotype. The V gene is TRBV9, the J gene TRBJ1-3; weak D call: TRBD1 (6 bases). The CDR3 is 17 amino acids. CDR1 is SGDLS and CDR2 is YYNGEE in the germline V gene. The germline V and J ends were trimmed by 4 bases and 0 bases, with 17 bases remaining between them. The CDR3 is CASSSRTAGTSGNTIYF. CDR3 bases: TGTGCCAGCAGCTCCAGGACAGCCGGCACCTCTGGAAACACCATATATTTT.

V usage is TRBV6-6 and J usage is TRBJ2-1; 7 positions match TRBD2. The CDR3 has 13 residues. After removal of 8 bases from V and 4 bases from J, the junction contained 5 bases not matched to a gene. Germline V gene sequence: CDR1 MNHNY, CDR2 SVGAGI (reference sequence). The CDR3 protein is CASGGVGYNEQFF. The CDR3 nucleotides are TGTGCCAGCGGGGGGGTTGGGTACAATGAGCAGTTCTTC.

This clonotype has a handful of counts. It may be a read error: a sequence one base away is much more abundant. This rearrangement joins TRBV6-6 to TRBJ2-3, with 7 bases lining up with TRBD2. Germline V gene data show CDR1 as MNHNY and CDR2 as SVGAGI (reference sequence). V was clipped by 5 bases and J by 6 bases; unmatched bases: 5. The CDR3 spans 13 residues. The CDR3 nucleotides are TGTGCCAGCAGTCACGGGAGGAAGGATACGCAGTATTTT. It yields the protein CASSHGRKDTQYF.

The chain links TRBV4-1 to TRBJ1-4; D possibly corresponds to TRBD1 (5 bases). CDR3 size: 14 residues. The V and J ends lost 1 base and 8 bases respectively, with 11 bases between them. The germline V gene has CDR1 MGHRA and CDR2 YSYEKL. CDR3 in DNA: TGCGCCAGCAGCCAAGTAGGGGTCGGCGAAAAACTGTTTTTT. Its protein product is CASSQVGVGEKLFF.

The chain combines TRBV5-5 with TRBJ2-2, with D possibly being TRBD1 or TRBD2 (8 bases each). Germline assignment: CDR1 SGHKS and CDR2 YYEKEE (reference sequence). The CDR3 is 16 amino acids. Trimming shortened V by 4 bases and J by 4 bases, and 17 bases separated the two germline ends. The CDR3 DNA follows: TGTGCCAGCAGCCCGGACAGGGCGGGGGGCACCGGGGAGCTGTTTTTT. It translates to CASSPDRAGGTGELFF.

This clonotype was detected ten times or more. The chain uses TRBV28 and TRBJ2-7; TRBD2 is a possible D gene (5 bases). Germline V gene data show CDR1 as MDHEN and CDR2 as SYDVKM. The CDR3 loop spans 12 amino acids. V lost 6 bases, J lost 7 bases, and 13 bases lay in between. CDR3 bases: TGTGCCAGCAGGACGGGGTCTGTTGAGCAGTACTTC. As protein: CASRTGSVEQYF.

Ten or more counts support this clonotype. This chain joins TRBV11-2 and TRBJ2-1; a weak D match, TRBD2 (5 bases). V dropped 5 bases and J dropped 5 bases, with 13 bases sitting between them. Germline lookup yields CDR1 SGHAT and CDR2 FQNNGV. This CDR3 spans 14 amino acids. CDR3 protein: CASSKRQRDNEQFF. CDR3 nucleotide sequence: TGTGCCAGCAGCAAAAGGCAGAGGGACAATGAGCAGTTCTTC.

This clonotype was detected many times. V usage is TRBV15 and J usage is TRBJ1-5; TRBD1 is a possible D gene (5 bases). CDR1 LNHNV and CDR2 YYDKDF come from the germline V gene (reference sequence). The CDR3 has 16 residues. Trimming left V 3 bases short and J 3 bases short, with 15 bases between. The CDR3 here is CATSRRSRGDNQPQHF. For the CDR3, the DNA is TGTGCCACCAGCAGGCGCTCACGGGGGGACAATCAGCCCCAGCATTTT.

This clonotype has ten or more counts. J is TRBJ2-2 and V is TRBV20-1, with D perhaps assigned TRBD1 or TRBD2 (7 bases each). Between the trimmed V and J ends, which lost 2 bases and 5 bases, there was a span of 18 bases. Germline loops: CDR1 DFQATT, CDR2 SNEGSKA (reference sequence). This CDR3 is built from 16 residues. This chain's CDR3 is CSARTQGGFRTGELFF. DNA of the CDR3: TGCAGTGCTAGAACCCAGGGGGGGTTCAGAACCGGGGAGCTGTTTTTT.

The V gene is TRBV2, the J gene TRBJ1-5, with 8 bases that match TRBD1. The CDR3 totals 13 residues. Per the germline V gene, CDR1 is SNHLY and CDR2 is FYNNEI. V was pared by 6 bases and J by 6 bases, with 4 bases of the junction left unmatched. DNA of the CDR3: TGTGCCAGCAGCCAGGGGGCGGTTCAGCCCCAGCATTTT. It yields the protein CASSQGAVQPQHF.

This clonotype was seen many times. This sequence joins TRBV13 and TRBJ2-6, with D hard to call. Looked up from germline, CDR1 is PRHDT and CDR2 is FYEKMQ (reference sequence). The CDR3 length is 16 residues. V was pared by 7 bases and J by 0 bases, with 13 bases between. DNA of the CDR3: TGTGCCAGCAACCGATTGGGGTTCTCTGGGGCCAACGTCCTGACTTTC. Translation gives CASNRLGFSGANVLTF. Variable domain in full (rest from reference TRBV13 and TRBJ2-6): AAGVIQSPRHLIKEKRETATLKCYPIPRHDTVYWYQQGPGQDPQFLISFYEKMQSDKGSIPDRFSAQQFSDYHSELNMSSLELGDSALYFCASNRLGFSGANVLTFGAGSRLTVL.

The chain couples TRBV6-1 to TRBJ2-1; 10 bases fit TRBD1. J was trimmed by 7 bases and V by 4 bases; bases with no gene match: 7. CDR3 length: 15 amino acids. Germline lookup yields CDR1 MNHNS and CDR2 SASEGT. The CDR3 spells CASSGRDRGGNEQFF. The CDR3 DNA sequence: TGTGCCAGCAGTGGCCGGGACAGGGGTGGTAATGAGCAGTTCTTC.

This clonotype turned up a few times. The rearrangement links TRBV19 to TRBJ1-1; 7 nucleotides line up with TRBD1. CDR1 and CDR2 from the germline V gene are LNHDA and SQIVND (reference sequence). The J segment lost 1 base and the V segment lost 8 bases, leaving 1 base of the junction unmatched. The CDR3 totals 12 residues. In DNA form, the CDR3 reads TGTGCCAGTCGGACAGGGAACACTGAAGCTTTCTTT. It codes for CASRTGNTEAFF.

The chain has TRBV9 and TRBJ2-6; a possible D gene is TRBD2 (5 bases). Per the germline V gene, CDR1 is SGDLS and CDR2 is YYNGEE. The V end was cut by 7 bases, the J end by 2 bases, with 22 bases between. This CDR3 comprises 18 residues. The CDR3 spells CASADVETGFAGANVLTF. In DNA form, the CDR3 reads TGTGCCAGCGCGGACGTCGAGACGGGGTTTGCTGGGGCCAACGTCCTGACTTTC.

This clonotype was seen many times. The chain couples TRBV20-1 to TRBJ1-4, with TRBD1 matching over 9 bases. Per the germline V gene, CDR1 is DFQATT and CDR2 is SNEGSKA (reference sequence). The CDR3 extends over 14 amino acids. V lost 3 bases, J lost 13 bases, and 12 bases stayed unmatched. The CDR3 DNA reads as TGCAGTGCTAGCAGGGACAGGGCTGCCGTTGGACTGTTTTTT. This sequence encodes CSASRDRAAVGLFF.

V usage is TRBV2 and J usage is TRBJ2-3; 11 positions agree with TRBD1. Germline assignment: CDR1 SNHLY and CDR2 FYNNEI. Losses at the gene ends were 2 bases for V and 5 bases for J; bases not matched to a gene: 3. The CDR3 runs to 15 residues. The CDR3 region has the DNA TGTGCCAGCAGTGAACGGGACAGGGGGAAAGATACGCAGTATTTT. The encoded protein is CASSERDRGKDTQYF.

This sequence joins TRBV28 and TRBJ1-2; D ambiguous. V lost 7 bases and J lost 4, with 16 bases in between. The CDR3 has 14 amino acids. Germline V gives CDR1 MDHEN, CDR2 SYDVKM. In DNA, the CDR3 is TGTGCCAGCACCGAGGCAACCGGACGCTATGGCTACACCTTC. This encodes CASTEATGRYGYTF.

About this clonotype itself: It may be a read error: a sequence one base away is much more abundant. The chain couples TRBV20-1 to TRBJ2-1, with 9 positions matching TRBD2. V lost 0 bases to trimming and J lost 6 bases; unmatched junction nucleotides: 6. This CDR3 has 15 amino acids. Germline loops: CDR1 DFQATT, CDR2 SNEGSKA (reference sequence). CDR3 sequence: CSARDPAGGPNEQFF. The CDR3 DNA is TGCAGTGCTAGAGATCCAGCGGGGGGCCCCAATGAGCAGTTCTTC.

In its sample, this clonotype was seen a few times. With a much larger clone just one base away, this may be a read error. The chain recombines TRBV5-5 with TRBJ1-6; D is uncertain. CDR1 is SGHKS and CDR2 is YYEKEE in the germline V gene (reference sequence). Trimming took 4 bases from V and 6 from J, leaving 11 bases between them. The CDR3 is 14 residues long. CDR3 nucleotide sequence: TGTGCCAGCAGCGGGCGGGCCACTAATTCACCCCTCCACTTT. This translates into CASSGRATNSPLHF.

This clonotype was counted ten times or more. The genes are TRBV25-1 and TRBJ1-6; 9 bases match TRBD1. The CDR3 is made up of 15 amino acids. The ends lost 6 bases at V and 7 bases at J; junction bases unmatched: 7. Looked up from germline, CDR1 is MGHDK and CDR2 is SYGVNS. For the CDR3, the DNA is TGTGCCAGCAGAGCACAGGGGGCTAAGAATTCACCCCTCCACTTT. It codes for CASRAQGAKNSPLHF.